This TCR beta chain was sequenced during a study of T cell responses to AZD1222 COVID-19 vaccine (dated by TCRdb to about 2021). As for the study more broadly: AZD1222 recipients with second doses at about 4 weeks or about 12 weeks were pooled, because spike-specific TCR depth and breadth did not differ between schedules. Enrollment into the trials was organized by age into subgroups of 18-55, 56-69 and 70-plus years, and those subgroups contained approximately 150, 30 and 60 TCR-sequenced participants, respectively. TCR sequencing covered over 230 trial participants: about 210 given two doses of AZD1222 and some 25 given two doses of MenACWY control vaccine. Overall results and qualifications from the work: After two AZD1222 doses, both the breadth and the depth of spike-specific TCRs were significantly higher than at day 0 and than in MenACWY recipients. Because no day 14 peak-response samples were available, the repertoires could be characterized only after the peak T cell response. In the small 56-69-year group, the increase in depth fell short of significance, most likely because of low power. Reportedly, close to half of the unique spike-specific TCRs recognized epitopes lying outside the regions that are mutated in the B.1.351 and B.1.1.7 variants. Participants were mostly white British and included more females than males, and it was suggested by the authors that clonal diversity may have been underestimated. CD4 TCRs associated with the vaccine covered the entire spike protein, and the dominant responses were in regions 160-218 and 743-854. Conclusions about previously exposed vaccinees are limited because only 6 or 7 AZD1222 recipients were SARS-CoV-2 seropositive at baseline.

As to this clone: Its antigen has not been determined. Per-nucleotide qualities are absent, and no much larger clonotype sits a single base away.

The CDR3 regions of human TCRbeta chains were analyzed by immunosequencing. Concerning the study's data processing: TCRs in the repertoires were matched against a reference library of SARS-CoV-2-specific TCRs that had been generated with the MIRA antigen-specificity platform. Breadth was defined as the fraction of unique TCRs that were SARS-CoV-2-associated. Depth was defined as the fraction of total T cells that were SARS-CoV-2-associated. Using the MIRA data, every spike-specific TCR was mapped to the spike region that the TCR reacted to and assigned to either a CD4 or a CD8 class. Log10-transformed breadth and depth values were compared by one-way ANOVA with Sidak's multiple comparisons tests. TCRdb mirrors the immuneACCESS table, restricted to in-frame sequences. Some clones are absent from its copies; in checked studies, under half trace to an unresolved V gene, and the reason for the others is unknown. The V and J calls and the clone size are those of that table, but D and trimming were determined from the DNA. This sample comprises more than 65,000 clones, 70% to 80% of them detected only once. The top ten constitute around a fifth of the sample.

This sample's time point label indicates: baseline before first vaccination. Vaccinee samples came from UK trials COV001 and COV002, including a single-blind randomized controlled phase 2/3 trial of AZD1222 (ChAdOx1 nCoV-19) in healthy adults. For TCRbeta chain sequencing, PBMC samples were collected from trial participants at day 0 and at day 28 after the second dose. The receptor was derived from an adult in good health. The specimen comprised peripheral blood, sampled on day 0 of AZD1222 vaccination.

At the DNA level, the sequence is TGTGCCAGCAGCTTTAACACAGATACGCAGTATTTT. Its translation reads: CASSFNTDTQYF. The V and J segments used are TRBV28 and TRBJ2-3, with an unclear D gene assignment. The germline V gene yields MDHEN for CDR1 and SYDVKM for CDR2. V and J are truncated by 6 bases and 2 bases respectively, leaving an intervening sequence of 6 bases. The CDR3 runs 12 residues from the cysteine to the phenylalanine. Of all the DNA, just the CDR3 is kept, 36 bases in frame from base 1.